This T cell receptor (beta chain) was sequenced during a study of T cell responses to AZD1222 COVID-19 vaccine. Germline-derived CDR1 and CDR2 are SGHRS and YFSETQ. The V and J ends lost 6 bases and 3 bases respectively, with 15 bases between them. The CDR3 sequence is 14 residues long. A single count supports this clone. The method was immunoSEQ multiplex PCR; TCRdb's version includes in-frame clones alone and lacks a portion of them. The table records about 210,000 clones, around 94% of them present only once. The origin of this receptor is an adult who received the MenACWY meningococcal vaccine as a control. This material consisted of peripheral blood, taken 28 days after the second dose of the MenACWY control vaccine. V usage is TRBV5-1 and J usage is TRBJ1-1, with no clear D. The CDR3 coding sequence is TGCGCCAGCACTCCATTCGGATATGACACTGAAGCTTTCTTT. Translated, it gives CASTPFGYDTEAFF. Complete variable domain (other parts from reference TRBV5-1 and TRBJ1-1): KAGVTQTPRYLIKTRGQQVTLSCSPISGHRSVSWYQQTPGQGLQFLFEYFSETQRNKGNFPGRFSGRQFSNSRSEMNVSTLELGDSALYLCASTPFGYDTEAFFGQGTRLTVV.